The clone carrying this TCR beta chain appeared a few times. Its antigen is as yet unknown. The sample belongs to a study of T cell repertoires in cytomegalovirus infection. Across the whole study: Use of recently identified HLA-C-restricted and well-studied HLA-B-restricted CMV epitopes was part of the study. Carrying CMV and the relevant HLA type showed in public TCR beta signatures. Study-wide findings and caveats: Clonotypes of TCR beta that were HLA-C-restricted and CMV-specific dominated the ex vivo response. CMV carriers with the relevant HLA were identified by cumulative public TCR beta family frequency.

Trimming pared 5 bases from V and 2 bases from J, leaving 16 bases between. The CDR3 loop spans 16 amino acids. Per the germline V gene, CDR1 is SNHLY and CDR2 is FYNNEI. Via MiXCR, TCRdb re-called the reads, giving one row per CDR3 protein. The profile shows some 800,000 distinct CDR3 sequences, approximately 29% of them singletons. This specimen was cultured CD8+ T cells from PBMCs, taken from culture after CMV antigen stimulation. The TCR originated in a human donor in good health (CMV status not recorded). Some clones in this sample may be carry-over from other donors' samples. The rearrangement joins TRBV2 to TRBJ2-1; D is possibly TRBD1 or TRBD2 (5 bases each). As DNA, the CDR3 is TGTGCCAGCAGTCTACCGGGACCGACCACCTACAATGAGCAGTTCTTC. It is translated as CASSLPGPTTYNEQFF.